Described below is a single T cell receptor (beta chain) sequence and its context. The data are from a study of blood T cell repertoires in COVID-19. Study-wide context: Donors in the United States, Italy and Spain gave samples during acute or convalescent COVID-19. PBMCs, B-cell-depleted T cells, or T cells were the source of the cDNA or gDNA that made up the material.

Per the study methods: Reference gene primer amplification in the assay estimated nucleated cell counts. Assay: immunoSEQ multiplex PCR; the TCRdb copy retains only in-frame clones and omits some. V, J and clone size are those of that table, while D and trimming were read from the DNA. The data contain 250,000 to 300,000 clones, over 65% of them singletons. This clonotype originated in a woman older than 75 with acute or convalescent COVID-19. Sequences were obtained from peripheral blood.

The CDR3 coding sequence is TGTGCCAGCAGCCAAGGCTCGCGGGGGGGATATGAGCAGTTCTTC. Translating it yields CASSQGSRGGYEQFF. The chain is built from TRBV3-1 (or the pseudogene TRBV3-2) and TRBJ2-1; 9 bases map to TRBD2. CDR3 length: 15 residues. After removal of 1 base from V and 8 bases from J, the junction contained 6 bases not matched to a gene. Germline V gives CDR1 LGHDT, CDR2 YNNKEL (reference sequence).